A selection of T cell receptor beta chains follows, all from one sample in a study of T cells in Graves' hyperthyroidism and ophthalmopathy. TCRdb independently ran MiXCR on the multiplex PCR reads; one entry per CDR3 protein. Among over 200,000 distinct CDR3 sequences, about 17% were seen once, and the ten largest hold just under 45%. The sequenced sample consisted of blood. The receptor source for this set is a man aged 35-49 years with Graves' hyperthyroidism. The CDR3 runs from the conserved cysteine through the conserved F or W. The order of the fields is V gene, clone size, J gene, CDR3 protein. The size entry is marked missing in some rows and otherwise reads once, few, many or a size class.

v_gene: TRBV28
abundance: NA
j_gene: TRBJ1-5
CDR3aa: CASSLPSGSNQPQHF

v_gene: TRBV20-1
abundance: many
j_gene: TRBJ2-7
CDR3aa: CSAPRDGYEQYF

v_gene: TRBV20-1
abundance: NA
j_gene: TRBJ1-5
CDR3aa: CSASLSLPGGNSNQPQHF

v_gene: TRBV6-1
abundance: NA
j_gene: TRBJ1-5
CDR3aa: CASTTTGTQPQHF

v_gene: TRBV7-2
abundance: many
j_gene: TRBJ2-5
CDR3aa: CASSPVGTGGGETQYF

v_gene: TRBV20-1
abundance: many
j_gene: TRBJ2-4
CDR3aa: CSATSTGRARNIQYF

v_gene: TRBV20-1
abundance: many
j_gene: TRBJ2-7
CDR3aa: CSARVGQSTYEQYF

v_gene: TRBV7-9
abundance: many
j_gene: TRBJ2-1
CDR3aa: CASSSREQGPSYNEQFF

v_gene: TRBV12-3/TRBV12-4
abundance: many
j_gene: TRBJ2-6
CDR3aa: CASSLMTVGANVLTF

v_gene: TRBV25-1
abundance: few
j_gene: TRBJ1-1
CDR3aa: CASARTTEAFF

v_gene: TRBV9
abundance: many
j_gene: TRBJ2-5
CDR3aa: CASSRDPAGTQYF

v_gene: TRBV28
abundance: many
j_gene: TRBJ2-5
CDR3aa: CASRMDRGGETQYF

v_gene: TRBV7-2
abundance: many
j_gene: TRBJ2-5
CDR3aa: CASSLDRGNQYF

v_gene: TRBV7-2
abundance: NA
j_gene: TRBJ2-7
CDR3aa: CASSLVLGGGSSYEQYF

v_gene: TRBV14
abundance: many
j_gene: TRBJ1-1
CDR3aa: CASSQALRGFGNTEAFF

v_gene: TRBV5-6
abundance: NA
j_gene: TRBJ1-2
CDR3aa: CASSLVGGQGTLSGGYTF

v_gene: TRBV27
abundance: many
j_gene: TRBJ2-7
CDR3aa: CASSFRTDVGYEQYF

v_gene: TRBV19
abundance: NA
j_gene: TRBJ2-3
CDR3aa: CASTSHGLGRGTDTQYF

v_gene: TRBV7-6
abundance: NA
j_gene: TRBJ2-5
CDR3aa: CASSLSTSVRGETQYF

v_gene: TRBV28
abundance: many
j_gene: TRBJ2-5
CDR3aa: CASSLKGGETQYF

v_gene: TRBV9
abundance: few
j_gene: TRBJ1-5
CDR3aa: CASSVDFNQPQHF

v_gene: TRBV5-8
abundance: NA
j_gene: TRBJ1-4
CDR3aa: CASSLGTTNEKLFF

v_gene: TRBV19
abundance: few
j_gene: TRBJ2-7
CDR3aa: CASSIATVGEQYF

v_gene: TRBV7-9
abundance: many
j_gene: TRBJ2-2
CDR3aa: CASSPASGGVTGELFF

v_gene: TRBV10-2
abundance: NA
j_gene: TRBJ2-3
CDR3aa: CASSVRGTSGGGDTQYF

v_gene: TRBV6-2/TRBV6-3
abundance: NA
j_gene: TRBJ2-2
CDR3aa: CASSYNPAARINSGELFF

v_gene: TRBV28
abundance: many
j_gene: TRBJ2-7
CDR3aa: CASSGGTSGGYFYEQYF

v_gene: TRBV9
abundance: many
j_gene: TRBJ1-6
CDR3aa: CASSVGRARNSPLHF

v_gene: TRBV7-2
abundance: many
j_gene: TRBJ2-7
CDR3aa: CASEHGFGEQYF

v_gene: TRBV13
abundance: few
j_gene: TRBJ2-3
CDR3aa: CASSLRLAGSSTDTQYF

v_gene: TRBV5-6
abundance: few
j_gene: TRBJ1-3
CDR3aa: CASSFTGFQGNTIYF